The following is a TCR beta chain sequence with its context. Its antigen remains unknown. This sample is part of a study of T cells after yellow fever vaccination. Study results and limitations: Most clones from primary vaccination resurfaced after the booster (approximately 97% CD4, approximately 88% CD8). Researchers report a weaker secondary response that nonetheless peaked faster, day 5 versus 15.

Making TCR cDNA involved 5'RACE template switching, which added UMIs and a universal primer site. TCRdb reprocessed the 5' RACE reads via MiXCR and lists one record per CDR3 protein. Of fewer than 350,000 distinct CDR3 sequences listed, 8.7% are singletons. This sample comprised PBMCs, obtained on the day of the first yellow fever vaccination. The TCR comes from a man aged 18 to 29 who received the YFV17D yellow fever vaccine.

In DNA, the CDR3 is TGCGCCAGCAGCCAAGATCGCGGGGGGGCTGGATCACCCCTCCACTTT. Translating gives CASSQDRGGAGSPLHF. The J gene is TRBJ1-6, the V gene TRBV4-3; D perhaps matches TRBD1 (6 bases). CDR1 and CDR2 (germline): LGHNA, YSLEER. The germline V and J ends were trimmed by 0 bases and 10 bases, with 16 bases remaining between them. CDR3 size: 16 residues.